This entry features one TCR beta chain sequence. Clones were read by immunoSEQ multiplex PCR, and TCRdb kept only the in-frame ones, dropping some. The sample consists of more than 110,000 clones, more than 80% of them appearing once. This specimen comes from a study of blood T cell repertoires in COVID-19. Germline CDR1 is LGHNA and CDR2 is YNFKEQ. CDR3 length: 17 amino acids. The V and J ends lost 0 bases and 8 bases respectively, with 17 bases between them. This clonotype was obtained from an elderly woman in a cohort sampled during active or convalescent COVID-19. Sequenced: peripheral blood. V and J are TRBV4-2 and TRBJ1-6, with TRBD1 as a possible D gene (5 bases). CDR3 nucleotide sequence: TGTGCCAGCAGCCAAGATTCAAATGGAGGGGTAGATTCACCCCTCCACTTT. It encodes CASSQDSNGGVDSPLHF.